This TCR beta chain emerged from a study of shared clonotypes between healthy human individuals (dated by TCRdb to the early 2020s). Looking at the study overall: The cohort included a few men and a couple of women between 18 and 49 years of age. The study deeply sequenced blood TCR repertoires of about 5 healthy adults to estimate repertoire size and the extent of clonotype sharing between individuals. To increase sequencing depth and limit assay-specific biases, TCR repertoire library preparation and sequencing were carried out by different laboratories using diverse techniques. Per donor, leukapheresis produced somewhere between about 0.9 and 9 billion PBMCs. For each donor, CD4 naive and CD4 memory were each run on three plates, CD8 naive on two plates, and CD8 memory on one plate.

Donors were healthy HIV-negative adults with no recently reported acute infections or vaccinations. Only Caucasian adults living in Nashville, Tennessee, USA were represented among the donors. CD4+ T cells were enriched by magnetic negative selection, after which naive cells were positively selected on CD45RA and the negative fraction was taken as the memory subset. After blood collection by leukapheresis, PBMCs were isolated using Ficoll-Histopaque density gradient centrifugation and then cryopreserved in the vapor phase of liquid nitrogen. Analytical flow cytometry was used to check the purity and quantity of each magnetically sorted T cell population. Each sorted fraction had its genomic DNA isolated and then quantified by UV absorbance on a Nanodrop 2000c. TCR CDR3 regions were amplified from genomic DNA by multiplex PCR using the deep immunoSEQ assay. For each cell subset, the extracted genomic DNA was distributed evenly across all wells of several immunoSEQ 96-well plates, and each plate served as one replicate. For sorted subsets, each replicate PCR was loaded with 200 to 250 ng genomic DNA, equivalent to 32,000 or so T cell genomes. Purified libraries were measured with a Qubit 3.0 fluorometer, size-checked on a Bioanalyzer 2100, and measured again with the KAPA Library Quantification kit. A separate single-read 150-cycle Illumina NextSeq 550 flow cell was used to sequence each immunoSEQ 96-well plate. Per the authors' processing: Because the immunoSEQ output held only junctional sequences and lacked quality scores, the filtering could not match the filtering applied to full-length reads. To assign V/J genes and CDR3, sequences were annotated using PyIR, a Python wrapper for IgBLAST v1.9, with IMGT germline references. Reads with weak V/J assignments (E-value above 1e-6), missing CDR3, stop codons, out-of-frame junctions, or ambiguous translated residues were removed. V3J clonotypes were defined by identical inferred V gene, J gene, and CDR3 amino acid sequence. Percentage overlap between repertoires was computed as shared unique clonotypes divided by the size of the smaller repertoire. RTK rarefaction, the Chao1 estimator, and Recon v2.1 estimates of unobserved clonotypes were used to assess repertoire richness. OLGA was used to compute generation probabilities for all TCRbeta clonotypes that the gDNA method yielded from several donors. TCRdb stores this immuneACCESS table with in-frame sequences only. Part of the clones is absent; in the studies checked, under half of the shortfall reflects unresolved V genes, and no reason is known for the rest. The DNA was the basis for D and trimming; V, J and clone size are from that table. This sample holds about 2.5 million clones; roughly 92% were observed only once. The top ten constitute roughly 0.34% of the sample.

Overall results and qualifications from the work: Even with the large sequencing depth, rarefaction of the sorted-subset datasets indicated that sequencing was incomplete. Naive subsets generally had larger estimated clonotype richness than memory subsets. When several donors were compared, the shared fraction of clonotypes was approximately 5% for naive CD4, around 4% for naive CD8, 2.3% for memory CD4, and around 0.37% for memory CD8. Clonotypes shared by all four sorted-subset donors showed higher generation probabilities than non-shared clonotypes. Based on pairwise subsampling, the degree of clonotype sharing among donors was expected to be affected by sequencing depth. Sampling was limited to blood, and TCR repertoires in tissue likely differ from TCR repertoires in blood. Because the study included only a small number of donors, the genetic and exposure-history diversity represented was limited.

In regard to this clone: It has no known antigen specificity. The record has no base qualities; no much larger clone is one base away.

The material sequenced was naive CD4+ T cells from PBMCs. Per the publication, the cell subset or site label means: CD45RA+ positively selected. The receptor was derived from a man between 18 and 35 years old in good health. Some clones in this sample may be carry-over from other donors' samples.

The nucleotides are TGTGCCAGCAGCCGAATAGGTGGGGGGAACTATGGCTACACCTTC. Translation gives CASSRIGGGNYGYTF. Recombination joined TRBV14 with TRBJ1-2; the D gene is perhaps TRBD1, on 5 matching bases. From its cysteine to its phenylalanine, the CDR3 spans 15 amino acids. Just the 45-base CDR3 DNA is kept, in frame starting at base 1. V and J are truncated by 4 bases and 2 bases respectively, leaving an intervening sequence of 14 bases. CDR1 and CDR2, per the germline V gene, are SGHDN and FVKESK. Reference TRBV14 and TRBJ1-2 genes cover what lies past the CDR3, so the full variable domain is EAGVTQFPSHSVIEKGQTVTLRCDPISGHDNLYWYRRVMGKEIKFLLHFVKESKQDESGMPNNRFLAERTGGTYSTLKVQPAELEDSGVYFCASSRIGGGNYGYTFGSGTRLTVV.